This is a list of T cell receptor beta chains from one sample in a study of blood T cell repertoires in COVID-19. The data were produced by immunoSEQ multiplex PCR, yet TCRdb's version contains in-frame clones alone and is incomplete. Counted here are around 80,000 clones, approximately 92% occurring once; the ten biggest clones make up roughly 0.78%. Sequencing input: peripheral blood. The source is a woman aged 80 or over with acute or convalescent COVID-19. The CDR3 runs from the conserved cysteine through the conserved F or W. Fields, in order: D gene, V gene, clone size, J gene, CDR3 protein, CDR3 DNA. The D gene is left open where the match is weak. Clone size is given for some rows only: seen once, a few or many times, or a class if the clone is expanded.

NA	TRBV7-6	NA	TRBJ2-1	CASRKTGDSYNEQFF	TGTGCCAGCAGGAAGACAGGCGACTCCTACAATGAGCAGTTCTTC
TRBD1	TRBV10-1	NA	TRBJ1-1	CASNRGQENTEAFF	TGCGCCAGCAATCGAGGACAGGAGAACACTGAAGCTTTCTTT
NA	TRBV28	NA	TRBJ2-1	CASSLRRNVRNEQFF	TGTGCCAGCAGTTTGAGACGGAACGTGCGGAATGAGCAGTTCTTC
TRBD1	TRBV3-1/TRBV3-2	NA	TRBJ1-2	CASSHSDGTDLGGYTF	TGTGCCAGCAGCCACTCTGACGGGACAGATCTTGGTGGCTACACCTTC
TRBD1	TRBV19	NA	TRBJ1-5	CASSIGTVGQPQHF	TGTGCCAGTAGTATCGGGACAGTGGGCCAGCCCCAGCATTTT
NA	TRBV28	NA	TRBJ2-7	CASSFSYEQYF	TGTGCCAGCAGTTTCAGCTACGAGCAGTACTTC
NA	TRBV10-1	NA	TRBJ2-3	CASSESAGLTDTQYF	TGCGCCAGCAGTGAGTCGGCAGGTCTCACAGATACGCAGTATTTT
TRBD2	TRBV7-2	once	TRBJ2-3	CASSSPVREGDTQYF	TGTGCCAGCAGCTCCCCGGTCCGGGAGGGCGATACGCAGTATTTT
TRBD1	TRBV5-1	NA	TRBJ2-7	CASSLASGDRGLYEQYF	TGCGCCAGCAGCTTAGCATCGGGGGACAGGGGACTCTACGAGCAGTACTTC
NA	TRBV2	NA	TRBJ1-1	CASSLQRVNTEAFF	TGTGCCAGCAGCCTACAGAGGGTGAACACTGAAGCTTTCTTT
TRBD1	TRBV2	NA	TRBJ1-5	CASKTGGGQPQHF	TGTGCCAGCAAGACAGGGGGCGGTCAGCCCCAGCATTTT
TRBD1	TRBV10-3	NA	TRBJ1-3	CAISPSPPGTGVGNTIYF	TGTGCCATCAGTCCCTCTCCGCCCGGGACAGGGGTCGGAAACACCATATATTTT
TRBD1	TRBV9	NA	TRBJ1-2	CASSQEPGGFYGYTF	TGTGCCAGCAGCCAAGAGCCAGGGGGCTTCTATGGCTACACCTTC
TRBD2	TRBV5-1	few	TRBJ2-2	CASSLLAGSVAGELFF	TGCGCCAGCAGCTTACTAGCGGGGTCTGTCGCCGGGGAGCTGTTTTTT
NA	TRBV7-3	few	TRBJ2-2	CASSLIGATGELFF	TGTGCCAGCAGCTTAATAGGGGCCACCGGGGAGCTGTTTTTT
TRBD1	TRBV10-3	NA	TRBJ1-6	CAISVDRGDSPLHF	TGTGCCATCAGTGTCGACAGGGGGGATTCACCCCTCCACTTT
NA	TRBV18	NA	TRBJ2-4	CASSPSELAKNIQYF	TGTGCCAGCTCACCATCCGAACTAGCCAAAAACATTCAGTACTTC
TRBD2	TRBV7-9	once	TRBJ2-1	CASSLTSGKHYNEQFF	TGTGCCAGCAGCTTGACTAGCGGGAAACACTACAATGAGCAGTTCTTC
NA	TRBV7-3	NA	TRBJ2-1	CASSLMEGAGNEQFF	TGTGCCAGCAGCCTAATGGAAGGGGCAGGCAATGAGCAGTTCTTC
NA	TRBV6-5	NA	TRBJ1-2	CASYGLYGYTF	TGTGCCTCCTATGGTCTTTATGGCTACACCTTC
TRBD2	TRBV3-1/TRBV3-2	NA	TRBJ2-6	CASGVAGAGANVLTF	TGTGCCAGCGGTGTAGCGGGAGCTGGGGCCAACGTCCTGACTTTC
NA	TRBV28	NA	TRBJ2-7	CASSSVYEQYF	TGTGCCAGCAGTTCTGTCTACGAGCAGTACTTC
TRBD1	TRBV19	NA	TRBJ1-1	CASRTGGAVNTEAFF	TGTGCCAGTCGAACAGGGGGCGCGGTGAACACTGAAGCTTTCTTT
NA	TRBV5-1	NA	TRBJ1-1	CASSLDRDTEAFF	TGCGCCAGCAGCTTGGACAGGGACACTGAAGCTTTCTTT
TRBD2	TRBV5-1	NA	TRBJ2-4	CASSLILAGGMPKNIQYF	TGCGCCAGCAGCTTGATTCTAGCGGGGGGGATGCCCAAAAACATTCAGTACTTC
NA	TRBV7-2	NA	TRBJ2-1	CASHSSRGYNEQFF	TGTGCCAGCCATTCCTCCAGGGGCTACAATGAGCAGTTCTTC
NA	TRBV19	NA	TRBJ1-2	CASDGGSNYGYTF	TGTGCCAGTGACGGGGGATCTAACTATGGCTACACCTTC
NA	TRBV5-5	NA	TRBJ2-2	CASSLGARAETGELFF	TGTGCCAGCAGCTTGGGGGCCAGGGCAGAGACCGGGGAGCTGTTTTTT
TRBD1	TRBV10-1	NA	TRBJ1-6	CASSPGTGNSPLHF	TGCGCCAGCAGTCCCGGGACAGGGAATTCACCCCTCCACTTT
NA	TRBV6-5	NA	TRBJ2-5	CASRPWTVQETQYF	TGTGCCAGCAGGCCTTGGACAGTTCAAGAGACCCAGTACTTC
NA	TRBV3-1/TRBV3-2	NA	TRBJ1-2	CASAPGEHYGYTF	TGTGCCAGCGCCCCGGGGGAACACTATGGCTACACCTTC
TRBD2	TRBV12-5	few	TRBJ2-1	CASGSSGGYNEQFF	TGTGCTAGTGGTTCTAGCGGGGGGTACAATGAGCAGTTCTTC
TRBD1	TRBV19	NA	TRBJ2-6	CASSSASRGPGANVLTF	TGTGCCAGTAGCTCCGCAAGCAGGGGGCCTGGGGCCAACGTCCTGACTTTC
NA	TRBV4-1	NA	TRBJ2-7	CASSQGQAYEQYF	TGCGCCAGCAGCCAAGGGCAGGCCTACGAGCAGTACTTC
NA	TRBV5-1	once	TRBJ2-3	CASSLAARGTDTQYF	TGCGCCAGCAGCTTGGCTGCCCGGGGGACAGATACGCAGTATTTT
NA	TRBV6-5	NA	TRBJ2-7	CASSYSGAQSYEQYF	TGTGCCAGCAGTTACTCTGGAGCACAATCCTACGAGCAGTACTTC
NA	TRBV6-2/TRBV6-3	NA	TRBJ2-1	CASSYRGQMYEQFF	TGTGCCAGCAGTTACCGTGGACAGATGTATGAGCAGTTCTTC
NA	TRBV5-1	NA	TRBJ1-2	CASSLESGGYGYTF	TGCGCCAGCAGCTTGGAATCCGGTGGCTATGGCTACACCTTC
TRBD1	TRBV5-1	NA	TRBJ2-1	CASSPGQGPYEQFF	TGCGCCAGCAGCCCAGGACAGGGCCCCTATGAGCAGTTCTTC
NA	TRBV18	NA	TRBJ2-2	CASSSRRGPFNTGELFF	TGTGCCAGCTCCTCTCGTCGCGGCCCGTTTAACACCGGGGAGCTGTTTTTT
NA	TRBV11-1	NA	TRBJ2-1	CASSFNQGSYNEQFF	TGTGCCAGCAGCTTTAACCAGGGCTCCTACAATGAGCAGTTCTTC
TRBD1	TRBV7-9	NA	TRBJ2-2	CASSRSQGAGTGELFF	TGTGCCAGCAGCCGATCGCAGGGGGCCGGCACCGGGGAGCTGTTTTTT
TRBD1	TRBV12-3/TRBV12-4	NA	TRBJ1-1	CASSGQAEAFF	TGTGCCAGCTCTGGACAGGCCGAAGCTTTCTTT
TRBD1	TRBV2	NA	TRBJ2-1	CASSGDRGVYNEQFF	TGTGCCAGCAGTGGGGACAGGGGAGTATACAATGAGCAGTTCTTC
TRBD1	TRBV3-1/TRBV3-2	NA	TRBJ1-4	CASSPGQGPLTGEKLFF	TGTGCCAGCAGCCCGGGACAGGGGCCTTTGACGGGGGAAAAACTGTTTTTT
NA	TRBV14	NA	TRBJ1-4	CASSQGRRGEKLFF	TGTGCCAGCAGCCAGGGACGGAGGGGAGAAAAACTGTTTTTT
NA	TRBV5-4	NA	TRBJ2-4	CASSIGGAAKNIQYF	TGTGCCAGCAGCATCGGAGGGGCAGCCAAAAACATTCAGTACTTC
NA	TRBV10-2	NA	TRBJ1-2	CASSLGANYGYTF	TGCGCCAGCAGTTTGGGGGCAAACTATGGCTACACCTTC
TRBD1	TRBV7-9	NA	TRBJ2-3	CASSLMGQSTDTQYF	TGTGCCAGCAGCTTGATGGGACAGTCCACAGATACGCAGTATTTT
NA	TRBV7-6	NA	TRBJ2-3	CASSLLRREISTDTQYF	TGTGCCAGCAGCTTACTCCGGAGGGAGATTAGCACAGATACGCAGTATTTT
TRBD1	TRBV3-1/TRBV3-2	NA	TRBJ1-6	CASSQGDREHSPLHF	TGTGCCAGCAGCCAAGGGGACAGGGAACATTCACCCCTCCACTTT
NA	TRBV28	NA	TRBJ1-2	CASSLLTVNYGYTF	TGTGCCAGCAGTTTATTAACAGTAAACTATGGCTACACCTTC
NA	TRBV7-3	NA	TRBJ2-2	CASSSGAGELFF	TGTGCCAGCAGCTCTGGAGCCGGGGAGCTGTTTTTT
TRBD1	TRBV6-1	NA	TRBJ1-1	CASSETGTLKAFF	TGTGCCAGCAGTGAGACAGGGACCCTTAAAGCTTTCTTT
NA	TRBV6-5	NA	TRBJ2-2	CASTGFGTGELFF	TGTGCCAGCACAGGGTTCGGCACCGGGGAGCTGTTTTTT